The 20 T cell receptor beta chains below were found in one sample sequenced in a study of T cell repertoires in cytomegalovirus infection. TCRdb passed the reads through MiXCR, listing each CDR3 protein once. The table lists about 450,000 distinct CDR3 sequences, about a third of them singletons, with roughly an eighth in the top ten. Source material: PBMCs. Every receptor here comes from a human donor in good health (CMV status not recorded). Some clones in this sample may be carry-over from other donors' samples.

This clonotype was seen repeatedly, ten times or more. The chain couples TRBV7-9 to TRBJ2-5, with unresolved D. This CDR3 is built from 13 residues. Trimming removed 6 bases from V and 4 bases from J, with 12 bases in between. Germline V gene data show CDR1 as SEHNR and CDR2 as FQNEAQ (reference sequence). This chain's CDR3 is CASSILGGETQYF. As DNA, the CDR3 is TGTGCCAGCAGTATCCTGGGCGGAGAGACCCAGTACTTC.

Remarks on this clonotype: A read error is possible here, since a much larger clone lies one base away. The gene calls are TRBV12-3 or TRBV12-4 and TRBJ1-1; perhaps TRBD1 as D (5 bases). This CDR3 comprises 19 residues. V was pared by 6 bases and J by 3 bases, with 29 bases between. The CDR3 DNA follows: TGTGCCAGCAGGTTGGATACCGGGCCGATTTCCCCGGGGGACACTGAAGCTTTCTTT. It is translated as CASRLDTGPISPGDTEAFF.

The chain couples TRBV19 to TRBJ2-5; tentatively, D is TRBD2 (5 bases). V lost 5 bases, J lost 2 bases, and 15 bases lay in between. The length of the CDR3 is 15 residues. Germline V gene data show CDR1 as LNHDA and CDR2 as SQIVND (reference sequence). The CDR3: CASSLGALGQETQYF. The CDR3 nucleotides are TGTGCCAGTAGTTTGGGAGCCCTGGGACAAGAGACCCAGTACTTC.

The chain employs TRBV12-3 or TRBV12-4 and TRBJ2-5; D is unresolved. Trimming stripped 3 bases from V and 2 bases from J, with 7 bases between. The CDR3 totals 13 residues. CDR3 region: CASSLIAQETQYF. CDR3 nucleotide sequence: TGTGCCAGCAGTTTGATAGCTCAAGAGACCCAGTACTTC.

J is TRBJ2-4 and V is TRBV25-1, with D perhaps TRBD1 (6 bases). The germline V and J ends were trimmed by 7 bases and 0 bases, with 10 bases remaining between them. This CDR3 contains 14 residues. Germline V gene data show CDR1 as MGHDK and CDR2 as SYGVNS. CDR3: CASTGTSAKNIQYF. CDR3 nucleotide sequence: TGTGCCAGCACCGGGACATCAGCCAAAAACATTCAGTACTTC.

The V call is TRBV6-5, the J call TRBJ2-5; TRBD2 aligns across 8 bases. The CDR3 is 18 residues long. The trim removed 2 bases at V and 9 bases at J, leaving 20 bases unmatched. Per the germline V gene, CDR1 is MNHEY and CDR2 is SVGAGI. The CDR3 spells CASSYSRVGGGPHAAQYF. The CDR3 DNA reads TGTGCCAGCAGTTACAGTCGGGTTGGCGGGGGGCCCCATGCGGCCCAGTACTTC.

This clonotype has at least ten counts. The chain is built from TRBV11-1 and TRBJ2-2; D possibly uses TRBD1 or TRBD2 (6 bases each). This CDR3 contains 16 residues. Trimming removed 6 bases from V and 6 bases from J, with 20 bases in between. Germline CDR1 SGHAT, CDR2 FQDESV (reference sequence). The CDR3 bases are TGTGCCAGCAGGAACCGGATGGGGGGCGGTTCCGGGGAGCTGTTTTTT. It codes for CASRNRMGGGSGELFF.

The chain combines TRBV7-9 with TRBJ1-3; 7 bases map to TRBD1. V shed 4 bases and J 2 bases; nucleotides not matched to a gene: 5. The CDR3 loop spans 15 amino acids. CDR1 is SEHNR, CDR2 FQNEAQ, per germline (reference sequence). This CDR3 is CASSYQGGPGNTIYF. The CDR3 DNA is TGTGCCAGCAGCTACCAGGGGGGGCCTGGAAACACCATATATTTT.

V is TRBV6-1 and J is TRBJ2-3, with 13 bases fitting TRBD2. This CDR3 has 17 amino acids. The V gene end was trimmed by 1 base and the J gene end by 9 bases; junction bases not matched to a gene: 10. The germline gives CDR1 MNHNS, CDR2 SASEGT. This CDR3 is CASSEELAGGTRGTQYF. The DNA for the CDR3 is TGTGCCAGCAGTGAAGAACTAGCGGGGGGGACCAGGGGAACGCAGTATTTT.

About this clonotype: As the CDR3 is not closed by the conserved phenylalanine or tryptophan, this likely results from a read error. This chain uses TRBV19 with TRBJ2-1, with 10 bases identical to TRBD1. V was clipped by 0 bases and J by 0 bases; unmatched bases: 5. The CDR3 is made up of 18 amino acids. In germline, CDR1 is LNHDA, CDR2 SQIVND (reference sequence). CDR3 DNA sequence: TGTGCCAGTAGTATAGACCAGGGACAGGGGAGCTCCTACAATGAGCAGTTCTTA. Encoded protein: CASSIDQGQGSSYNEQFL.

The chain links TRBV5-5 to TRBJ1-1; D is perhaps TRBD1 (5 bases). Trimming removed 4 bases at V and 7 bases at J, with 17 bases between. The CDR3 loop spans 14 amino acids. CDR1 is SGHKS, CDR2 YYEKEE, per germline (reference sequence). The CDR3 protein is CASSGLGGYSEAFF. The CDR3 nucleotides read TGTGCCAGCAGCGGATTGGGGGGGTACAGTGAAGCTTTCTTT.

This clonotype was observed a few times. The chain recombines TRBV7-6 with TRBJ2-7; the D gene could be TRBD1 or TRBD2 (7 bases each). The CDR3 contains 16 residues. Trimming cost V 0 bases and J 6 bases, with 18 bases left between them. Germline V lookup: CDR1 SGHVS, CDR2 FNYEAQ. CDR3 protein: CASSLAGGGGVSEQYF. CDR3 bases: TGTGCCAGCAGCTTAGCGGGAGGGGGCGGCGTTTCCGAGCAGTACTTC.

This clonotype showed up just a few times. The rearrangement links TRBV5-1 to TRBJ1-2, with TRBD1 identical over 11 bases. V lost 3 bases, J lost 7 bases, and 20 bases stayed unmatched. Germline V lookup: CDR1 SGHRS, CDR2 YFSETQ. CDR3 length: 19 residues. The CDR3 nucleotides read TGCGCCAGCAGCTCTCCACGGGACAGGGGGTTTCCCCCCTTCGGTGGCTACACCTTC. Its translation is CASSSPRDRGFPPFGGYTF.

The genes are TRBV6-5 and TRBJ1-1; D possibly corresponds to TRBD1 (6 bases). Trimming removed 7 bases at V and 0 bases at J, with 12 bases between. The CDR3 length is 14 residues. Germline V CDR1 and CDR2: MNHEY, SVGAGI. The CDR3 DNA follows: TGTGCCAGCAAAACGCGGACAGTGAACACTGAAGCTTTCTTT. This encodes CASKTRTVNTEAFF.

Many counts were recorded for this clonotype. V is TRBV7-8 and J is TRBJ1-5; no definite D call. This CDR3 comprises 13 residues. With 0 bases removed from V and 7 bases from J, the gap between germline ends came to 7 bases. Germline V gene lookup returns CDR1 SGHVS and CDR2 FQNEAQ. CDR3 sequence reads: CASSLALWQPQHF. The CDR3 region has the DNA TGTGCCAGCAGCTTAGCCCTCTGGCAGCCCCAGCATTTT. Variable domain in full (rest from reference TRBV7-8 and TRBJ1-5): GAGVSQSPRYKVAKRGQDVALRCDPISGHVSLFWYQQALGQGPEFLTYFQNEAQLDKSGLPSDRFFAERPEGSVSTLKIQRTQQEDSAVYLCASSLALWQPQHFGDGTRLSIL.

This clonotype was observed many times. The CDR3 DNA is TGTGCCAGCAGTTACGACGAGAACACTGAAGCTTTCTTT. The encoded protein is CASSYDENTEAFF. The chain carries TRBV6-2 or TRBV6-3 and TRBJ1-1; D remains unclear. CDR1 MNHEY and CDR2 SVGEGT come from the germline V gene. Trimming removed 2 bases at V and 1 base at J, with 5 bases between. The CDR3 contains 13 residues.

This clonotype has more than one count but fewer than ten. This sequence joins TRBV4-3 and TRBJ2-6; 8 bases match TRBD1. The CDR3 consists of 20 residues. V trimming: 2 bases; J trimming: 0 bases; junction bases outside the gene matches: 12. Germline V gives CDR1 LGHNA, CDR2 YSLEER. The CDR3 protein is CASSQTDPGQAYSGANVLTF. The CDR3, as DNA: TGCGCCAGCAGCCAAACTGACCCGGGACAGGCTTACTCTGGGGCCAACGTCCTGACTTTC.

The chain is built from TRBV20-1 and TRBJ1-1, with TRBD1 matching over 8 bases. CDR3 size: 13 residues. With 1 base clipped from V and 5 bases from J, the junction kept 3 bases outside the gene matches. Germline V lookup: CDR1 DFQATT, CDR2 SNEGSKA (reference sequence). The CDR3, as DNA: TGCAGTGCTAGAGTGACAGGGGAAACTGAAGCTTTCTTT. It translates to CSARVTGETEAFF.

This clonotype was seen only a few times. Here the CDR3 DNA reads TGTGCCAGCAGTTTTTTCCCACTAGCGGGGGAGGTCGAGCAGTACTTC. This sequence encodes CASSFFPLAGEVEQYF. The V and J genes are TRBV6-8 and TRBJ2-7, with 11 bases aligning to TRBD2. Germline V gene data show CDR1 as MNHGY and CDR2 as SAAAGT. CDR3 size: 16 residues. The V segment lost 4 bases and the J segment 6 bases; nucleotides outside the gene matches: 11.

This clonotype was counted ten times or more. The rearrangement uses TRBV6-1 and TRBJ2-3; D perhaps matches TRBD2 (7 bases). Trimming removed 6 bases from V and 2 bases from J, with 18 bases in between. This CDR3 has 16 residues. Germline lookup yields CDR1 MNHNS and CDR2 SASEGT. The CDR3 protein is CASSDLGGPSTDTQYF. The CDR3 nucleotides are TGTGCCAGCAGCGATTTGGGGGGGCCCTCCACAGATACGCAGTATTTT.